These T cell receptor beta chains were read from a single sample in a study of T cells after yellow fever vaccination. TCRdb re-analysed the 5' RACE reads in MiXCR, keeping a single row per CDR3 protein. Counted here are hundreds of thousands of distinct CDR3 sequences, less than 4.5% occurring once; the ten biggest clones make up about 20%. Material: PBMCs, obtained on the day of the yellow fever booster vaccination. The receptor set was obtained from a man aged 18 to 30 who received the YFV17D yellow fever vaccine. Both conserved end residues are part of each CDR3. Each record gives: clone size, D gene, J gene, V gene, CDR3 protein, CDR3 DNA. D genes are given only for firm matches. Rows give clone size only sometimes, using once, few, many, or a class for an expanded clone.

>few|TRBD1|TRBJ1-5|TRBV9
CASSGGQGQQPQHF
TGTGCCAGCAGTGGAGGACAGGGACAACAGCCCCAGCATTTT
>.|.|TRBJ2-2|TRBV29-1
CSAESARGAPGELFF
TGCAGCGCCGAATCAGCCCGAGGCGCACCCGGGGAGCTGTTTTTT
>.|TRBD1|TRBJ1-2|TRBV19
CASRQGENYGYTF
TGTGCCAGTAGACAGGGGGAGAACTATGGCTACACCTTC
>many|TRBD1|TRBJ2-3|TRBV7-2
CASSDRGSDTQYF
TGTGCCAGCAGCGACAGGGGCTCGGATACGCAGTATTTT
>.|.|TRBJ2-3|TRBV11-2
CASSSPRGADTQYF
TGTGCCAGCAGTTCCCCTCGAGGGGCAGATACGCAGTATTTT
>many|TRBD1|TRBJ2-3|TRBV2
CASRGPGQASTDTQYF
TGTGCCAGCAGGGGACCGGGACAGGCAAGCACAGATACGCAGTATTTT
>many|.|TRBJ2-1|TRBV5-1
CASSFAGSSYNEQFF
TGCGCCAGCAGCTTTGCGGGAAGCTCCTACAATGAGCAGTTCTTC
>many|TRBD2|TRBJ2-1|TRBV7-2
CASSRSGGWGEQFF
TGTGCCAGCAGCCGGAGCGGGGGATGGGGTGAGCAGTTCTTC
>many|.|TRBJ1-3|TRBV6-6
CASSLLSGNTIYF
TGTGCCAGCAGCCTCCTCTCTGGAAACACCATATATTTT
>few|.|TRBJ1-2|TRBV5-6
CASRKRFVNYGYTF
TGTGCCAGCAGGAAGAGGTTCGTAAACTATGGCTACACCTTC
>many|.|TRBJ1-1|TRBV4-1
CASSHPGSPNTEAFF
TGCGCCAGCAGCCACCCAGGATCACCGAACACTGAAGCTTTCTTT
>.|TRBD1|TRBJ2-3|TRBV27
CASSLSVRTGRYGLADTQYF
TGTGCCAGCAGTTTATCGGTACGGACAGGGCGGTACGGGTTAGCAGATACGCAGTATTTT
>.|.|TRBJ1-6|TRBV7-2
CASSSRWAGMRSPLHF
TGTGCCAGCAGCTCGCGGTGGGCGGGGATGAGATCACCCCTCCACTTT
>many|.|TRBJ2-5|TRBV7-3
CASSSGGPETQYF
TGTGCCAGCAGTTCCGGGGGGCCAGAGACCCAGTACTTC
>many|.|TRBJ2-1|TRBV7-9
CASSLIAGLYNEQFF
TGTGCCAGCAGCTTAATCGCCGGGCTCTACAATGAGCAGTTCTTC
>many|.|TRBJ2-1|TRBV11-2
CASSLEGQGGNEQFF
TGTGCCAGCAGCTTAGAAGGTCAGGGTGGGAATGAGCAGTTCTTC
>few|.|TRBJ2-5|TRBV7-2
CASSLAGTSGETQYF
TGTGCCAGCAGCTTAGCAGGGACATCGGGTGAGACCCAGTACTTC
>many|.|TRBJ1-6|TRBV20-1
CSASAGLNSPLHF
TGCAGTGCTAGCGCAGGGTTGAATTCACCCCTCCACTTT
>many|.|TRBJ1-5|TRBV7-2
CASSPRWGSNQPQHF
TGTGCCAGCAGCCCTCGGTGGGGGTCCAATCAGCCCCAGCATTTT
>few|TRBD1|TRBJ1-5|TRBV7-9
CASSRTGTDQPQHF
TGTGCCAGCAGCCGGACAGGGACGGATCAGCCCCAGCATTTT
>many|.|TRBJ1-2|TRBV6-2/TRBV6-3
CASSFVQGTLYGYTF
TGTGCCAGCAGCTTCGTTCAGGGTACTTTATATGGCTACACCTTC
>many|.|TRBJ1-2|TRBV6-5
CASSTGLYGYTF
TGTGCCAGCTCTACAGGTCTTTATGGCTACACCTTC
>few|.|TRBJ2-6|TRBV6-2/TRBV6-3
CASRKPGYSGANVLTF
TGTGCCAGCAGGAAACCCGGGTACTCTGGGGCCAACGTCCTGACTTTC
>many|.|TRBJ2-3|TRBV7-2
CASSLVNRRGTDTQYF
TGTGCCAGCAGCTTAGTCAACAGGCGCGGGACAGATACGCAGTATTTT
>many|TRBD1|TRBJ2-1|TRBV20-1
CSARDLTGYYNEQFF
TGCAGTGCTAGAGATTTGACAGGGTACTACAATGAGCAGTTCTTC
>few|.|TRBJ1-4|TRBV5-8
CASSRQRETGNEKLFF
TGTGCCAGCAGCCGCCAAAGGGAGACAGGAAATGAAAAACTGTTTTTT
>.|TRBD1|TRBJ2-1|TRBV6-5
CASRIGQAYNEQFF
TGTGCCAGCAGAATAGGACAGGCTTACAATGAGCAGTTCTTC
>many|.|TRBJ2-2|TRBV7-2
CASTFDTGELFF
TGTGCCAGCACCTTCGACACCGGGGAGCTGTTTTTT
>many|.|TRBJ1-1|TRBV5-5
CASSYRREGEGAFF
TGTGCCAGCAGCTACCGGAGGGAAGGAGAAGGAGCTTTCTTT
>many|.|TRBJ2-2|TRBV5-1
CASSFLVFGNTGELFF
TGCGCCAGCAGCTTTTTAGTATTCGGCAACACCGGGGAGCTGTTTTTT
>many|TRBD2|TRBJ2-1|TRBV20-1
CSARLPAGPLNEQFF
TGCAGTGCTAGACTCCCAGCGGGGCCACTAAATGAGCAGTTCTTC
>.|.|TRBJ1-4|TRBV6-6
CASSYSGGFGEKLFF
TGTGCCAGCAGTTACTCTGGTGGATTTGGAGAAAAACTGTTTTTT
>.|TRBD1|TRBJ2-2|TRBV7-8
CASSERDRRNTGELFF
TGTGCCAGCAGCGAGAGGGACAGGAGGAACACCGGGGAGCTGTTTTTT
>.|.|TRBJ1-3|TRBV18
CASSGTSGNTIYF
TGTGCCAGCTCCGGGACTTCTGGAAACACCATATATTTT
>few|.|TRBJ2-5|TRBV20-1
CSARDSAGRYQETQYF
TGCAGTGCTAGAGATAGTGCAGGGAGGTACCAAGAGACCCAGTACTTC
>many|.|TRBJ2-6|TRBV7-2
CASSLSGLSGANVLTF
TGTGCCAGCAGCCTCTCTGGCCTCTCTGGGGCCAACGTCCTGACTTTC
>.|TRBD1|TRBJ2-1|TRBV4-1
CASSQGTGGFHEQFF
TGCGCCAGCAGCCAGGGGACAGGGGGGTTCCATGAGCAGTTCTTC
>many|.|TRBJ2-4|TRBV10-3
CAISLIGGLSKNIQYF
TGTGCCATCAGTTTAATCGGGGGCTTATCCAAAAACATTCAGTACTTC
>many|TRBD2|TRBJ2-5|TRBV7-2
CASSSSGLAGQETQYF
TGTGCCAGCAGCTCCTCTGGACTAGCGGGCCAAGAGACCCAGTACTTC
>many|.|TRBJ2-2|TRBV6-2/TRBV6-3
CASSSTWTGELFF
TGTGCCAGCAGTTCGACCTGGACCGGGGAGCTGTTTTTT
>medium-sized|TRBD2|TRBJ2-1|TRBV7-2
CASSFGLAGGNEQFF
TGTGCCAGCAGTTTCGGACTAGCGGGTGGGAATGAGCAGTTCTTC
>many|TRBD1|TRBJ1-5|TRBV6-6
CASSTGVFQPQHF
TGTGCCAGCAGTACAGGGGTTTTTCAGCCCCAGCATTTT
>few|.|TRBJ1-2|TRBV19
CASSGLQGRSGYTF
TGTGCCAGTAGCGGCTTGCAGGGGCGGAGTGGCTACACCTTC
>.|TRBD1|TRBJ1-2|TRBV18
CASSPMGTGRIDGYTF
TGTGCCAGCTCACCAATGGGGACAGGAAGGATCGATGGCTACACCTTC
>many|.|TRBJ2-7|TRBV10-3
CAISEDSYEQYF
TGTGCCATCAGTGAGGACAGCTACGAGCAGTACTTC